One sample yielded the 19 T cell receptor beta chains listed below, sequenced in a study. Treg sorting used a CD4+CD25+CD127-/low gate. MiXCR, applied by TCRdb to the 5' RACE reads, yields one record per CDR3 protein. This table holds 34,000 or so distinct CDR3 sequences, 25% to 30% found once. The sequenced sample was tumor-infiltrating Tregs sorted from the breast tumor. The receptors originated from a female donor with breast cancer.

In DNA form, the CDR3 reads TGCAGCGTCGTAGCGGGAGGAAAAAGCAATGAGCAGTTCTTC. This codes for CSVVAGGKSNEQFF. The chain uses TRBV29-1 and TRBJ2-1; 10 bases are a match to TRBD2. The germline CDR1 and CDR2 sequences are SQVTM and ANQGSEA. The CDR3 is 14 residues long. V trimming: 6 bases; J trimming: 6 bases; junction bases outside the gene matches: 8.

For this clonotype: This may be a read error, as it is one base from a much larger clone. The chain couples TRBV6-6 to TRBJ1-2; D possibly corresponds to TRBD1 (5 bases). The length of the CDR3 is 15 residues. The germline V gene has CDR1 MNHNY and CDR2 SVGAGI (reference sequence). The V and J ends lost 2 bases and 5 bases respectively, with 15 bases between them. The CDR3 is CASSYQGTKGYGYTF. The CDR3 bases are TGTGCCAGCAGTTACCAAGGCACGAAGGGGTATGGCTACACCTTC.

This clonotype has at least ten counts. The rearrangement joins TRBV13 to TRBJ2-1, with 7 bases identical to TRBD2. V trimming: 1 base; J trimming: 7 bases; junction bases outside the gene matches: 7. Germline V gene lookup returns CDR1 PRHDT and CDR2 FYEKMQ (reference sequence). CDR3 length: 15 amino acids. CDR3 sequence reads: CASSLEAGAYNEQFF. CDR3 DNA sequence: TGTGCCAGCAGCTTAGAGGCGGGAGCTTATAATGAGCAGTTCTTC. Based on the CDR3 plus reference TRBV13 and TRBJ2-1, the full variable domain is AAGVIQSPRHLIKEKRETATLKCYPIPRHDTVYWYQQGPGQDPQFLISFYEKMQSDKGSIPDRFSAQQFSDYHSELNMSSLELGDSALYFCASSLEAGAYNEQFFGPGTRLTVL.

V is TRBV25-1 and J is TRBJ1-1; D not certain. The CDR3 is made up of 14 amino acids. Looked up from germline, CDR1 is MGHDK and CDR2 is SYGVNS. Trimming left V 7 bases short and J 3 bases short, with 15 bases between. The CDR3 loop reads CASNPGQSHTEAFF. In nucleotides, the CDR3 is TGTGCCAGCAACCCTGGGCAATCCCACACTGAAGCTTTCTTT.

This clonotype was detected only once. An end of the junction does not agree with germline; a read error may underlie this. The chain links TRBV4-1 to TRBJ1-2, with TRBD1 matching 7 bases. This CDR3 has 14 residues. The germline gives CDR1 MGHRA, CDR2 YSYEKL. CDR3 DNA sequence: TGCGCCGGCAGCCAGGACAGGAGTGGCTATGGTTACACCTTC. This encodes CAGSQDRSGYGYTF.

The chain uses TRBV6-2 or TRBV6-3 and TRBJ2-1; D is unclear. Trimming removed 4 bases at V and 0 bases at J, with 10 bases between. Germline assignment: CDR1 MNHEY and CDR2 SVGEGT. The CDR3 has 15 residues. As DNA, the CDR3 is TGTGCCAGCAGTTCCGATATGGCCTCCTACAATGAGCAGTTCTTC. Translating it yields CASSSDMASYNEQFF.

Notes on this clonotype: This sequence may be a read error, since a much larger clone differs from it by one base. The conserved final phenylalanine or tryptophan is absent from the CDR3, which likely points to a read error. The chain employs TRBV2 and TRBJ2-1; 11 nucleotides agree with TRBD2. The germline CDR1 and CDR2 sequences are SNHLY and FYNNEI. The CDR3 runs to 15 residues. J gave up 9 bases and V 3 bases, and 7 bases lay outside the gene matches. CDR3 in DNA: TGTGCCAGCAGTGATGGACTAGCGGGTAGGGGTGAGCAGTTCTGC. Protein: CASSDGLAGRGEQFC.

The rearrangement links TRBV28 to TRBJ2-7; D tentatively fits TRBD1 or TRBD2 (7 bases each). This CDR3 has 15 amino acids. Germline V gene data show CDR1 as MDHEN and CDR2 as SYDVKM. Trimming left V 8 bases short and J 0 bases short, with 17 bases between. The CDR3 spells CASQGRDSLSYEQYF. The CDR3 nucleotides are TGTGCCAGCCAGGGGAGGGACAGCCTCTCCTACGAGCAGTACTTC.

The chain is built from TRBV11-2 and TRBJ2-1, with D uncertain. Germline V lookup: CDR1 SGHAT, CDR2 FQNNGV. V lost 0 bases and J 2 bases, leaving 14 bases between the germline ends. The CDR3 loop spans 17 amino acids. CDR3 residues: CASSLDFPGPTYNEQFF. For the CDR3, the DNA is TGTGCCAGCAGCTTAGACTTCCCGGGCCCAACCTACAATGAGCAGTTCTTC.

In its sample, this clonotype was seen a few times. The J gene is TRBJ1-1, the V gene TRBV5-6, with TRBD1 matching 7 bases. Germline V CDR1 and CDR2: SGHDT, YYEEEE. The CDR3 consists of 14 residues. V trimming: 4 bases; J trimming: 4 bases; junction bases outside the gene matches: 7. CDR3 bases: TGTGCCAGCAGCCTGACAGGGTTTGCCACTGAAGCTTTCTTT. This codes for CASSLTGFATEAFF.

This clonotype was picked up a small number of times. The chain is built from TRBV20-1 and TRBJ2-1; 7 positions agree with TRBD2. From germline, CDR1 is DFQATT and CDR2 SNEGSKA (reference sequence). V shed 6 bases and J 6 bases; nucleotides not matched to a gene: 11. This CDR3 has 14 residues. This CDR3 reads CSADIAGPSNEQFF. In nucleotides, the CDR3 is TGCAGTGCGGATATAGCGGGTCCTTCCAATGAGCAGTTCTTC.

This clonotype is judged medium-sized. CDR3 loop: CASIPHRAMTGMNTEAFF. CDR3 DNA: TGCGCCAGTATACCCCACCGTGCTATGACGGGAATGAACACTGAAGCTTTCTTT. V gene TRBV5-1 combines with J gene TRBJ1-1, with D hard to call. This CDR3 contains 18 residues. V was clipped by 8 bases and J by 0 bases, with 26 bases between them. In germline, CDR1 is SGHRS, CDR2 YFSETQ.

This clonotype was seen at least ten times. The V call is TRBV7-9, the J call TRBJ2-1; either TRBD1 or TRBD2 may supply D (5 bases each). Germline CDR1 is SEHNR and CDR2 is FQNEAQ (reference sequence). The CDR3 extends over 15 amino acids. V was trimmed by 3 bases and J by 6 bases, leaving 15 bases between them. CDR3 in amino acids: CASSLGDPGINEQFF. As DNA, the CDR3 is TGTGCCAGCAGCTTGGGAGACCCAGGGATCAATGAGCAGTTCTTC.

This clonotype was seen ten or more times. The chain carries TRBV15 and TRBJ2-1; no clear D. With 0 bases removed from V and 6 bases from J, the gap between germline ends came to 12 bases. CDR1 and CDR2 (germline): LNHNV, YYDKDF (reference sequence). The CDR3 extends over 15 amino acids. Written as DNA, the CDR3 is TGTGCCACCAGCAGAGATACTTGGAACGGCAATGAGCAGTTCTTC. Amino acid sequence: CATSRDTWNGNEQFF.

CDR3 loop: CASSGGLDGSGRAEQFF. The CDR3 nucleotides are TGTGCCAGCAGCGGCGGTTTGGACGGCTCTGGAAGGGCTGAGCAGTTCTTC. The chain recombines TRBV6-5 with TRBJ2-1, with D uncertain. V dropped 6 bases and J dropped 9 bases, with 27 bases sitting between them. This CDR3 contains 17 residues. From germline, CDR1 is MNHEY and CDR2 SVGAGI.

CDR3 in amino acids: CASSPDRGQTDTQYF. The DNA for the CDR3 is TGTGCCAGCAGCCCGGACAGGGGGCAGACAGATACGCAGTATTTT. V gene TRBV9 combines with J gene TRBJ2-3, with 11 bases identical to TRBD1. Per the germline V gene, CDR1 is SGDLS and CDR2 is YYNGEE. The CDR3 sequence is 15 residues long. V lost 4 bases and J lost 3; bases outside the gene matches: 4.

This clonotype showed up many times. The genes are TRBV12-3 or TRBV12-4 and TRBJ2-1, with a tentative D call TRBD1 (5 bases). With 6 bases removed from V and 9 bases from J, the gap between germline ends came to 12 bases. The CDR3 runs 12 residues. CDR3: CASSPFGAEQFF. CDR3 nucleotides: TGTGCCAGCAGCCCCTTTGGGGCTGAGCAGTTCTTC.

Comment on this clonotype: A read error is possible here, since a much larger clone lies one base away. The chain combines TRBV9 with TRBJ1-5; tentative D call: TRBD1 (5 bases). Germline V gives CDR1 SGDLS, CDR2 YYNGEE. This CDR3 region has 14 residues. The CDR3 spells CASSSGGSNQPQRF. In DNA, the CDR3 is TGTGCCAGCAGCTCGGGGGGGAGCAATCAGCCCCAGCGTTTT. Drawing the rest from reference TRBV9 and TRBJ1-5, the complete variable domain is DSGVTQTPKHLITATGQRVTLRCSPRSGDLSVYWYQQSLDQGLQFLIQYYNGEERAKGNILERFSAQQFPDLHSELNLSSLELGDSALYFCASSSGGSNQPQRFGDGTRLSIL.

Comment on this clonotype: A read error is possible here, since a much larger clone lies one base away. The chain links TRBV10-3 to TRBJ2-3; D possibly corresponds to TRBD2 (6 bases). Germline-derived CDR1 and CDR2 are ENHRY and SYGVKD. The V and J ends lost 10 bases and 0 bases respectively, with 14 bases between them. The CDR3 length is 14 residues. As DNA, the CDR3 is TGTGCCACCAGAGGGCGGGGAAGCACAGATACGCAGTATTTT. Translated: CATRGRGSTDTQYF.